The 4 T cell receptor beta chains reported below all come from one sample, sequenced in a study of T cell clonality in common variable immunodeficiency. Sequenced by immunoSEQ multiplex PCR; TCRdb stores in-frame clones only, minus some. The sample holds some 45,000 clones, and no clone turns up only once. Specimen: peripheral blood mononuclear cells. The receptors stem from a person between 18 and 75 years old in good health.

At least ten counts were recorded for this clone. The read ends 3 residues before the CDR3 terminus; that terminus is restored from the germline J gene. This chain connects TRBV5-1 to TRBJ2-5; possible D gene TRBD2, 6 bases. CDR1 is SGHRS, CDR2 YFSETQ, per germline. Deletions cut 5 bases from V and 3 bases from J, with 20 bases between. The CDR3 is made up of 16 amino acids. The CDR3 bases that were read are TGCGCCAGCAGACCCCCCGGACGGAAGCGGGAAGAGACC. Translating gives CASRPPGRKREET. The CDR3 in its entirety is CASRPPGRKREETQYF.

This clone has ten or more counts. The missing CDR3 end, 3 residues past where the read stops, is filled in from the germline J gene. The chain employs TRBV20-1 and TRBJ2-3, with a weak D call TRBD1 (5 bases). CDR1 and CDR2 (germline): DFQATT, SNEGSKA (reference sequence). The CDR3 length is 12 residues. V lost 4 bases, J lost 2 bases, and 7 bases lay in between. Incomplete CDR3 DNA: TGCAGTGCTACGGACACCACAGATACG. It specifies CSATDTTDT. The whole CDR3 protein reads CSATDTTDTQYF.

This clone came up a few times. The read halts 3 residues ahead of the CDR3 end, with the missing end drawn from the germline J gene. The chain couples TRBV11-3 to TRBJ2-7; 7 nucleotides agree with TRBD2. Germline assignment: CDR1 SGHNT and CDR2 YENEEA. This CDR3 is 15 amino acids long. V was pared by 2 bases and J by 0 bases, with 4 bases of the junction left unmatched. The chain's CDR3 is CASSLQTGGSYEQYF. The sequenced part of the CDR3 DNA is TGTGCCAGCAGCTTACAAACGGGGGGCTCCTACGAG.

In regard to this clone: With the read ending 3 residues before the CDR3 end, the germline J gene is used to fill in that end. The chain carries TRBV18 and TRBJ2-3; TRBD1 matches at 11 bases. Germline V lookup: CDR1 KGHSH, CDR2 LQKENI. CDR3 size: 15 residues. The DNA read from the CDR3 is TGTGCCAGCTCACCAGGACAGGGGGCCCATCAGCCG. Translation: CASSPGQGAHQP. The whole CDR3 is CASSPGQGAHQPQYF.